The clone carrying this T cell receptor (beta chain) has only a few counts. The antigen is undetermined. This CDR3 comprises 14 residues. Germline V gene lookup returns CDR1 DFQATT and CDR2 SNEGSKA (reference sequence). The V end lost 6 bases, the J end lost 6 bases, and 19 bases lay between the germline ends. The treatment denotes: approximately nine-day PBMC culture with coronavirus spike peptide pools or control peptides (ViraFEST assay). Once obtained from cultured CD4+ T cells, the DNA was sequenced using the Oncomine TCR Beta short-read assay. TCRdb analysed the PCR reads with MiXCR anew, one entry per CDR3 protein. The sample has about 20,000 distinct CDR3 sequences, around two fifths seen once. These data are taken from a study of vaccination and CD4 T cells after COVID-19.

The receptor was isolated from a human donor who had recovered from COVID-19. Sequences were derived from CD4+ T cells from blood, cultured in vitro, sampled after SARS-CoV-2 vaccination. The chain has TRBV20-1 and TRBJ2-3, with D possibly being TRBD1 or TRBD2 (5 bases each). The CDR3 nucleotides read TGCAGTGCCCAAGTGGTGGGGGTTCGGGATACGCAGTATTTT. This encodes CSAQVVGVRDTQYF.